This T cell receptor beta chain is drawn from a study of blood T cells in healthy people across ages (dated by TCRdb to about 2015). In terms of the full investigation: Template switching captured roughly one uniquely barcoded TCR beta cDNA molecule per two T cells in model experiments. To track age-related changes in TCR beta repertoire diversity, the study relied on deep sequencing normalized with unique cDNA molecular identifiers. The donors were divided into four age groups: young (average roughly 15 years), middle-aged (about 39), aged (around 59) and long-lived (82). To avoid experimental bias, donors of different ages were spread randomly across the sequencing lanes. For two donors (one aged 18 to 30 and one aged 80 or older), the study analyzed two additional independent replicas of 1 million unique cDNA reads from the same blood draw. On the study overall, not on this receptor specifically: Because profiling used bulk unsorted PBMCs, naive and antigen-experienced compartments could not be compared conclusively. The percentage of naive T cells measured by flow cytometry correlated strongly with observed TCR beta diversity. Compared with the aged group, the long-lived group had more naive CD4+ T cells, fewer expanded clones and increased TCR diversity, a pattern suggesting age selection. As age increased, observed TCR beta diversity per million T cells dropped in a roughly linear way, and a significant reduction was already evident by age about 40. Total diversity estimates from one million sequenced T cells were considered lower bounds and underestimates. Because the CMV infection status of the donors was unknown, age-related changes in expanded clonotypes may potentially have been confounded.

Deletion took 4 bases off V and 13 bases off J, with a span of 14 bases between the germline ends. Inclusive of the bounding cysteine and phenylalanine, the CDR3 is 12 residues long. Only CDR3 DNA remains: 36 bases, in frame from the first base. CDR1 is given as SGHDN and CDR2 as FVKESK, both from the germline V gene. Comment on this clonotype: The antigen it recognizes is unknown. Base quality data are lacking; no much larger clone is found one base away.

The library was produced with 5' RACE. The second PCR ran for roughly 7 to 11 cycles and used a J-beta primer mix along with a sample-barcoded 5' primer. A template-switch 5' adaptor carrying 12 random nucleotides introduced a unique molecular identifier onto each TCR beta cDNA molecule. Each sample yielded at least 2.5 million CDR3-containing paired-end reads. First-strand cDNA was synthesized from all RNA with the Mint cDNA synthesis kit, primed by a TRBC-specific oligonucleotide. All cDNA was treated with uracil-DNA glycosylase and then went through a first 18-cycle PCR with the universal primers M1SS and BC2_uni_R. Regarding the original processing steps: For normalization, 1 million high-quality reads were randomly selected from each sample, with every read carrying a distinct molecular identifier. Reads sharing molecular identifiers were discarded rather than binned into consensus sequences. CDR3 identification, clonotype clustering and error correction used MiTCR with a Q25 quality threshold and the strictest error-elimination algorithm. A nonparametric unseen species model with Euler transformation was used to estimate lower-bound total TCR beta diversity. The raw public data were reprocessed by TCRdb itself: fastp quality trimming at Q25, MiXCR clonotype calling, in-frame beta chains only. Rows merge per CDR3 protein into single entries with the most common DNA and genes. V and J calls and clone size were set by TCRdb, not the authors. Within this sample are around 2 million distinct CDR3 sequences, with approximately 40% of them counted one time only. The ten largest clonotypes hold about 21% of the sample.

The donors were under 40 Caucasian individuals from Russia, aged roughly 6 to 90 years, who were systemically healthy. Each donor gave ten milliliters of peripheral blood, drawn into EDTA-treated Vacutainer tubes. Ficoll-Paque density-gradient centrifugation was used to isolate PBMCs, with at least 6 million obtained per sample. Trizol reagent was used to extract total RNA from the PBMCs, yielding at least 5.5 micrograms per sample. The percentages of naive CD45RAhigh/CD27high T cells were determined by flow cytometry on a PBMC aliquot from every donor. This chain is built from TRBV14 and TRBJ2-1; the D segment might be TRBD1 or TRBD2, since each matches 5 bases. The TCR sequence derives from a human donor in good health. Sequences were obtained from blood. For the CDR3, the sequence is CASSLAWDPQFF. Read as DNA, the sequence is TGTGCCAGCAGCCTGGCGTGGGACCCCCAGTTCTTC.